These 24 T cell receptor beta chains came from one sample sequenced in a study of STAT3 mutations in large granular lymphocyte leukemia. The protocol was immunoSEQ multiplex PCR, while the TCRdb copy is restricted to in-frame clones and leaves out a portion. The sample yields tens of thousands of clones, 86% seen once. Study observations and caveats: At least one immunodominant TCR beta clonotype appeared in every T-cell large granular lymphocyte leukemia patient.

Their antigens are not known. Sample: peripheral blood mononuclear cells. The origin of the receptors is a man aged 55-75 years with T-cell large granular lymphocyte leukemia. Some clones in this sample may be carry-over from other donors' samples.

The chain recombines TRBV5-1 with TRBJ2-5; D is possibly TRBD1 or TRBD2 (5 bases each). The germline CDR1 and CDR2 sequences are SGHRS and YFSETQ. V lost 2 bases to trimming and J lost 2 bases, with 10 bases between them. The CDR3 is 14 residues long. In DNA, the CDR3 is TGCGCCAGCAGCTTCAACGGGGCACAAGAGACCCAGTACTTC. Translating it yields CASSFNGAQETQYF.

The rearrangement joins TRBV18 to TRBJ1-5; possible D gene TRBD1, 6 bases. Germline V CDR1 and CDR2: KGHSH, LQKENI. V was cut by 5 bases and J by 6 bases, with 11 bases left in between. The CDR3 totals 13 residues. The CDR3 loop is CASSSTGTQPQHF. CDR3 coding DNA: TGTGCCAGCTCATCCACAGGGACTCAGCCCCAGCATTTT.

The J gene is TRBJ2-3, the V gene TRBV5-4, with 14 bases that match TRBD2. This CDR3 has 19 residues. V trimming: 3 bases; J trimming: 0 bases; junction bases outside the gene matches: 9. The germline V gene encodes CDR1 SGHNT and CDR2 YYREEE (reference sequence). The CDR3 loop reads CASSYPGLAGETSTDTQYF. The CDR3 DNA reads as TGTGCCAGCAGCTACCCGGGACTAGCGGGAGAGACTAGCACAGATACGCAGTATTTT.

The chain is built from TRBV7-8 and TRBJ2-7; possible D gene TRBD1, 6 bases. CDR3 length equals 15 residues. Deletions cut 0 bases from V and 2 bases from J, with 11 bases between. The germline V gene has CDR1 SGHVS and CDR2 FQNEAQ. The CDR3 is CASSLAPDSTYEQYF. The CDR3 DNA follows: TGTGCCAGCAGCTTAGCGCCGGACAGCACCTACGAGCAGTACTTC.

The chain carries TRBV4-3 and TRBJ1-2; 9 nucleotides match TRBD1. CDR1 and CDR2 from the germline V gene are LGHNA and YSLEER. V trimming: 1 base; J trimming: 4 bases; junction bases outside the gene matches: 4. The CDR3 has 15 amino acids. CDR3 region: CASSQVTGGLYGYTF. In DNA, the CDR3 is TGCGCCAGCAGCCAAGTGACAGGGGGACTCTATGGCTACACCTTC.

V gene TRBV4-2 combines with J gene TRBJ2-7; a possible D gene is TRBD1 (6 bases). V shed 4 bases and J shed 0 bases, with 13 bases lying between them. The CDR3 covers 15 residues. CDR1 and CDR2 from the germline V gene are LGHNA and YNFKEQ. The CDR3 loop is CASSRGDTHSYEQYF. The CDR3 region has the DNA TGTGCCAGCAGCCGAGGGGACACCCACTCCTACGAGCAGTACTTC.

The chain is built from TRBV9 and TRBJ2-1; 8 bases are a match to TRBD2. The CDR3 covers 14 residues. CDR1 and CDR2 (germline): SGDLS, YYNGEE. J gave up 12 bases and V 3 bases, and 11 bases lay outside the gene matches. This CDR3 reads CASSDSKAGDLQFF. The CDR3, as DNA: TGTGCCAGCAGCGACTCAAAAGCGGGAGATCTGCAGTTCTTC. The full variable domain, with the rest looked up from reference TRBV9 and TRBJ2-1, is DSGVTQTPKHLITATGQRVTLRCSPRSGDLSVYWYQQSLDQGLQFLIQYYNGEERAKGNILERFSAQQFPDLHSELNLSSLELGDSALYFCASSDSKAGDLQFFGPGTRLTVL.

The V and J genes are TRBV28 and TRBJ1-1; D call uncertain. CDR3 size: 12 residues. Germline V gene sequence: CDR1 MDHEN, CDR2 SYDVKM. Trimming cost V 3 bases and J 4 bases, with 6 bases left between them. The CDR3 spells CASSLRPTEAFF. The CDR3 DNA follows: TGTGCCAGCAGTTTGAGGCCCACTGAAGCTTTCTTT.

V is TRBV4-3 and J is TRBJ1-1; D is ambiguous. V was pared by 1 base and J by 6 bases, with 15 bases between. The CDR3 totals 15 residues. Germline V gene sequence: CDR1 LGHNA, CDR2 YSLEER. CDR3 loop: CASSQGTSAFAEAFF. CDR3 DNA: TGCGCCAGCAGCCAAGGGACGTCGGCCTTCGCTGAAGCTTTCTTT.

The chain recombines TRBV6-5 with TRBJ1-2, with 9 bases aligning to TRBD1. The CDR3 runs 12 residues. From germline, CDR1 is MNHEY and CDR2 SVGAGI. With V trimmed by 5 bases and J by 8 bases, 3 bases remained unmatched. DNA for the CDR3: TGTGCCAGCAGTAAGGGACAGGGAGGCTACACCTTC. Residues: CASSKGQGGYTF.

This rearrangement joins TRBV6-4 to TRBJ2-7; D possibly uses TRBD1 or TRBD2 (5 bases each). The CDR3 runs 14 residues. V was trimmed by 4 bases and J by 2 bases, leaving 12 bases between them. Germline CDR1 MRHNA, CDR2 SNTAGT. The CDR3, as DNA: TGTGCCAGCAGTGCCCAGCGGACAACCTACGAGCAGTACTTC. Protein sequence: CASSAQRTTYEQYF.

The chain links TRBV12-5 to TRBJ2-1; D may be TRBD2 (6 bases). The CDR3 is 14 residues long. CDR1 is LGHNT and CDR2 is FRNRAP in the germline V gene. V was cut by 9 bases and J by 5 bases, with 17 bases left in between. CDR3 loop: CASRPGTRNNEQFF. DNA for the CDR3: TGTGCTAGCCGTCCCGGGACTCGTAACAATGAGCAGTTCTTC.

The chain joins TRBV28 to TRBJ1-4; 7 nucleotides agree with TRBD1. The CDR3 has 14 amino acids. Germline V lookup: CDR1 MDHEN, CDR2 SYDVKM. V was clipped by 6 bases and J by 7 bases; unmatched bases: 8. CDR3 nucleotide sequence: TGTGCCAGCAGAGATACAGGGGACCTTGAAAAACTGTTTTTT. It translates to CASRDTGDLEKLFF.

In this sample, this clone turned up a few times. The chain has TRBV28 and TRBJ2-7; 9 positions agree with TRBD1. V lost 7 bases and J lost 4; bases outside the gene matches: 8. Per the germline V gene, CDR1 is MDHEN and CDR2 is SYDVKM. The CDR3 consists of 14 residues. The CDR3 is CASMPGTGWYEQYF. In nucleotides, the CDR3 is TGTGCCAGCATGCCCGGGACAGGGTGGTACGAGCAGTACTTC.

The chain couples TRBV14 to TRBJ2-5; 13 bases are a match to TRBD2. The CDR3 has 18 amino acids. Trimming removed 0 bases from V and 5 bases from J; junction bases left unmatched: 9. Per the germline V gene, CDR1 is SGHDN and CDR2 is FVKESK. CDR3 DNA sequence: TGTGCCAGCAGCCAAGATCATCGAACTAGCGGGAGGGAGGAGACCCAGTACTTC. Amino acid sequence: CASSQDHRTSGREETQYF.

The chain joins TRBV30 to TRBJ1-4; D is possibly TRBD1 (5 bases). This CDR3 is 12 amino acids long. CDR1 is GTSNPN and CDR2 is SVGIG in the germline V gene (reference sequence). Trimming left V 5 bases short and J 7 bases short, with 11 bases between. CDR3 DNA sequence: TGTGCCTGGGGCAGGGAAGGTGAAAAACTGTTTTTT. It encodes CAWGREGEKLFF.

This chain connects TRBV18 to TRBJ2-1; TRBD2 agrees at 8 bases. This CDR3 is built from 15 residues. Trimming took 2 bases from V and 6 from J; bases not matched to a gene: 6. Germline V lookup: CDR1 KGHSH, CDR2 LQKENI. The CDR3 protein is CASSPTLAGLNEQFF. The CDR3 coding sequence is TGTGCCAGCTCACCAACATTAGCGGGACTCAATGAGCAGTTCTTC.

The genes are TRBV27 and TRBJ2-7; 9 bases fit TRBD2. The CDR3 spans 15 residues. Germline trimming cut 3 bases from V and 2 bases from J; bases unmatched to any gene: 5. Germline V lookup: CDR1 MNHEY, CDR2 SMNVEV (reference sequence). CDR3 nucleotides: TGTGCCAGCAGTTTGTGGACTAGCGAGGCCTACGAGCAGTACTTC. This encodes CASSLWTSEAYEQYF.

The chain is built from TRBV10-2 and TRBJ2-3; the D call may be TRBD1 or TRBD2 (5 bases each). With 0 bases removed from V and 4 bases from J, the gap between germline ends came to 11 bases. CDR1 WSHSY and CDR2 SAAADI come from the germline V gene. The CDR3 spans 15 residues. In nucleotides, the CDR3 is TGCGCCAGCAGTGAGTCTGCAGGGCGGGCAGATACGCAGTATTTT. Its translation: CASSESAGRADTQYF.

The rearrangement uses TRBV5-1 and TRBJ2-5; 7 nucleotides agree with TRBD1. Losses at the gene ends were 2 bases for V and 1 base for J; bases not matched to a gene: 2. The CDR3 has 14 amino acids. From germline, CDR1 is SGHRS and CDR2 YFSETQ. The CDR3 DNA reads as TGCGCCAGCAGCTTTGGGGACAGCCAAGAGACCCAGTACTTC. Amino acid sequence: CASSFGDSQETQYF. Full variable domain (remainder filled in from reference TRBV5-1 and TRBJ2-5): KAGVTQTPRYLIKTRGQQVTLSCSPISGHRSVSWYQQTPGQGLQFLFEYFSETQRNKGNFPGRFSGRQFSNSRSEMNVSTLELGDSALYLCASSFGDSQETQYFGPGTRLLVL.

V gene TRBV14 combines with J gene TRBJ1-2; D is undetermined. The CDR3 runs to 15 residues. CDR1 is SGHDN, CDR2 FVKESK, per germline. The V and J ends lost 3 bases and 5 bases respectively, with 16 bases between them. CDR3 DNA sequence: TGTGCCAGCAGCCAGGATTTACGACTCGGGTATGGCTACACCTTC. Amino acids: CASSQDLRLGYGYTF. The variable domain in full, with the rest retrieved from reference TRBV14 and TRBJ1-2, is EAGVTQFPSHSVIEKGQTVTLRCDPISGHDNLYWYRRVMGKEIKFLLHFVKESKQDESGMPNNRFLAERTGGTYSTLKVQPAELEDSGVYFCASSQDLRLGYGYTFGSGTRLTVV.

The gene calls are TRBV29-1 and TRBJ2-5; maybe TRBD1 (6 bases). The CDR3 contains 16 residues. V was cut by 1 base and J by 1 base, with 16 bases left in between. In germline, CDR1 is SQVTM, CDR2 ANQGSEA. The CDR3 spells CSVEVWDTVPQETQYF. DNA for the CDR3: TGCAGCGTTGAAGTATGGGACACCGTCCCCCAAGAGACCCAGTACTTC.

The CDR3 region is CASSQDQGLAADTQYF. CDR3 nucleotides: TGTGCCAGCAGCCAAGATCAAGGACTAGCGGCAGATACGCAGTATTTT. The chain combines TRBV4-2 with TRBJ2-3; TRBD2 matches at 10 bases. The CDR3 is 16 amino acids. In germline, CDR1 is LGHNA, CDR2 YNFKEQ. V lost 0 bases to trimming and J lost 4 bases; unmatched junction nucleotides: 4.

This rearrangement joins TRBV10-2 to TRBJ1-5, with 7 bases lining up with TRBD1. V lost 4 bases to trimming and J lost 4 bases; unmatched junction nucleotides: 4. There are 14 residues in the CDR3. Germline CDR1 is WSHSY and CDR2 is SAAADI. This CDR3 reads CASSGDSLNQPQHF. The DNA for the CDR3 is TGCGCCAGCAGTGGGGACAGCCTAAATCAGCCCCAGCATTTT.